These 4 T cell receptor beta chains were sequenced from one sample in a study of cytomegalovirus exposure and HLA in healthy donors. The PCR ran on 60 Vbeta and 13 Jbeta primers. Sequencing was performed with immunoSEQ multiplex PCR; in TCRdb, only in-frame clones are kept and a portion is missing. The table records around 190,000 clones, around 76% of them present only once. The sequencing sample was made of PBMCs. The receptors here all came from a man under 40 in good health and CMV-seronegative.

The CDR3 DNA reads TGTGCCAGCAGTGACGGATTAGCGGGAAGAGATACGCAGTATTTT. The encoded protein is CASSDGLAGRDTQYF. The chain recombines TRBV6-4 with TRBJ2-3; 8 positions match TRBD2. Germline V gene data show CDR1 as MRHNA and CDR2 as SNTAGT. The CDR3 consists of 15 residues. Germline trimming cut 2 bases from V and 5 bases from J; bases unmatched to any gene: 6.

The chain uses TRBV6-6 and TRBJ1-6, with 8 bases matching TRBD1. V was clipped by 10 bases and J by 4 bases; unmatched bases: 6. In germline, CDR1 is MNHNY, CDR2 SVGAGI (reference sequence). The CDR3 has 14 residues. The CDR3 region is CAITTGEYNSPLHF. The DNA for the CDR3 is TGTGCCATCACGACAGGGGAATATAATTCACCCCTCCACTTT.

V is TRBV7-8 and J is TRBJ2-7, with D maybe TRBD1 (5 bases). V lost 5 bases and J 0 bases, leaving 14 bases between the germline ends. This CDR3 comprises 15 residues. Germline lookup yields CDR1 SGHVS and CDR2 FQNEAQ. DNA for the CDR3: TGTGCCAGCAGCAAAGACAGAGGCCTCTCCTACGAGCAGTACTTC. Amino acid sequence: CASSKDRGLSYEQYF.

Details on this clone: One end of the junction does not line up with germline, which may come from a read error. The gene calls are TRBV7-7 and TRBJ2-5, with TRBD1 identical over 8 bases. Germline lookup yields CDR1 SSHAT and CDR2 FNYEAQ (reference sequence). The CDR3 is 15 amino acids. CDR3 DNA sequence: TGTGCTAGCAGCTTAGACAGGGGAAAACAAGAGACCCAGTACTTC. This sequence encodes CASSLDRGKQETQYF.